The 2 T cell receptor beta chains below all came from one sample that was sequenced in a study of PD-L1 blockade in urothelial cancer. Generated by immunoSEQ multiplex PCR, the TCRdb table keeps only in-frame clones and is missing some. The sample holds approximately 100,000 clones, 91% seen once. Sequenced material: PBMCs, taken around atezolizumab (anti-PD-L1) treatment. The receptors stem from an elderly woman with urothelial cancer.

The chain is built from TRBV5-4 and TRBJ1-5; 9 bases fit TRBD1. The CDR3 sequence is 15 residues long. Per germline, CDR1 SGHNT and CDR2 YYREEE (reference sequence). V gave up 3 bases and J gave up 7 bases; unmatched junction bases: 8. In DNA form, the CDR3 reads TGTGCCAGCAGCTCCGGGACAGGGAGAAACCAGCCCCAGCATTTT. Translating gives CASSSGTGRNQPQHF.

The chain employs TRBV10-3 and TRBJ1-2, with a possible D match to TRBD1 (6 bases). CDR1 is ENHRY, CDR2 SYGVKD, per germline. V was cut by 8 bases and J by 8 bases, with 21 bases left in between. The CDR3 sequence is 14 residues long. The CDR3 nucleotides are TGTGCCATCGGGGGAAGGACAGAGAGTGAGGGCTACACCTTC. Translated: CAIGGRTESEGYTF.